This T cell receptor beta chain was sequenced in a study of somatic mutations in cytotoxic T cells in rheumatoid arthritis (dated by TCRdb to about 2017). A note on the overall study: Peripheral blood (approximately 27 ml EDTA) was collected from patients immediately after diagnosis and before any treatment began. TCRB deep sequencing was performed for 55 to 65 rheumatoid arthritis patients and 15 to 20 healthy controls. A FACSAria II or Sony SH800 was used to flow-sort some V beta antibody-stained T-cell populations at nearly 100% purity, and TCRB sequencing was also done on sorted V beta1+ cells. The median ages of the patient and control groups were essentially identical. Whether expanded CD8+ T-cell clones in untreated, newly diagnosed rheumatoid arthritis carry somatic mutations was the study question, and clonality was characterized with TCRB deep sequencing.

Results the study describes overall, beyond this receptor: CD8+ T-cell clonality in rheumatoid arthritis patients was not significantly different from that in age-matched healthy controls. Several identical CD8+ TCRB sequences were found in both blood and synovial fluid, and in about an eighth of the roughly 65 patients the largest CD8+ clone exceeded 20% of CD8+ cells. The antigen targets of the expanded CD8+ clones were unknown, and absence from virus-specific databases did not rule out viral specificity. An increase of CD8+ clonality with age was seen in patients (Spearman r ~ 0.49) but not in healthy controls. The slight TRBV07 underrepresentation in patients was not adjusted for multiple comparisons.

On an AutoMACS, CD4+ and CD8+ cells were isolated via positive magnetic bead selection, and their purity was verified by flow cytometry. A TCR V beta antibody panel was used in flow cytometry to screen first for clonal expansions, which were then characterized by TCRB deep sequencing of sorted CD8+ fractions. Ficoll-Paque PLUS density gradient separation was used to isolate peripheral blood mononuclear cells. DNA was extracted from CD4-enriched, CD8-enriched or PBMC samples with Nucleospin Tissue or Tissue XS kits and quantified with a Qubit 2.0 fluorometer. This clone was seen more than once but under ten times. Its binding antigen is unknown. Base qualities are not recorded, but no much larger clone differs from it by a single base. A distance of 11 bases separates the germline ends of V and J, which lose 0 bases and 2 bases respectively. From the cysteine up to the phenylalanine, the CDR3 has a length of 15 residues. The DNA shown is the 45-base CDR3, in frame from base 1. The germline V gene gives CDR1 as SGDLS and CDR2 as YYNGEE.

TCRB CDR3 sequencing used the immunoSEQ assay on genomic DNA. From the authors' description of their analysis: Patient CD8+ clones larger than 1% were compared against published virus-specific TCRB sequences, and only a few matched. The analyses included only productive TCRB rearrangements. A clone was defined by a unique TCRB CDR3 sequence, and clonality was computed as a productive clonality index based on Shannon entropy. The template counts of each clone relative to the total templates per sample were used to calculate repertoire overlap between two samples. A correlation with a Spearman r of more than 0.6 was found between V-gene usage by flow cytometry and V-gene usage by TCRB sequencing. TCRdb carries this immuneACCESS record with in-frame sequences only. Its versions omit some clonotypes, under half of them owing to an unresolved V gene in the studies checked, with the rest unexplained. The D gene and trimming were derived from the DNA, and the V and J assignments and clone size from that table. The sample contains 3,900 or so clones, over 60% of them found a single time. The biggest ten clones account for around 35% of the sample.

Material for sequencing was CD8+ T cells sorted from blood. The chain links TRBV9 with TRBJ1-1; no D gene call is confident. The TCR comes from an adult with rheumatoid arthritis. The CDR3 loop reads CASSVDGEANTEAFF. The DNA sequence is TGTGCCAGCAGCGTAGATGGCGAAGCCAACACTGAAGCTTTCTTT.